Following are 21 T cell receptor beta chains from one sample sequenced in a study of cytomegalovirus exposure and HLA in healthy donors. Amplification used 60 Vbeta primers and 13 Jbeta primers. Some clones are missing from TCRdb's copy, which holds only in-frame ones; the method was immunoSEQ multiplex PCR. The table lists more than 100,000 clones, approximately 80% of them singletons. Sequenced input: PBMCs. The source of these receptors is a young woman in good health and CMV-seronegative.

CDR3 protein: CASSGKPPGQGEDETQYF. Written as DNA, the CDR3 is TGTGCCAGTAGTGGAAAGCCGCCGGGACAGGGTGAAGATGAGACCCAGTACTTC. V gene TRBV19 combines with J gene TRBJ2-5; TRBD1 matches 9 bases. The CDR3 consists of 18 residues. J gave up 5 bases and V 5 bases, and 18 bases lay outside the gene matches. CDR1 and CDR2 from the germline V gene are LNHDA and SQIVND (reference sequence).

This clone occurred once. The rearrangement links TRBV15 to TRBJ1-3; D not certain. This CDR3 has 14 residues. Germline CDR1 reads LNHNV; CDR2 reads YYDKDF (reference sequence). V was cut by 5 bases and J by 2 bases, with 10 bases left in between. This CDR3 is CATSVPSPGNTIYF. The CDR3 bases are TGTGCCACCAGCGTTCCAAGCCCTGGAAACACCATATATTTT.

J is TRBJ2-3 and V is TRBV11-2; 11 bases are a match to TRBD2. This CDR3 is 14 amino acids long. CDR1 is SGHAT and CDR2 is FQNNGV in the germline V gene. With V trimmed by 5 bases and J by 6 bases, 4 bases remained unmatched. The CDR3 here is CASSTSGSMDTQYF. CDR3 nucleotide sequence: TGTGCCAGCAGCACTAGCGGGAGTATGGATACGCAGTATTTT.

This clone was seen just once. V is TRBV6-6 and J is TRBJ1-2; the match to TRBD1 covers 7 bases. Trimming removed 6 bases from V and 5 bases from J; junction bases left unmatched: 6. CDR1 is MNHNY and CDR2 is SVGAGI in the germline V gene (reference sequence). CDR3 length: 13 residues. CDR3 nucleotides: TGTGCCAGCAGCTTCGACAGGGAGTATGGCTACACCTTC. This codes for CASSFDREYGYTF.

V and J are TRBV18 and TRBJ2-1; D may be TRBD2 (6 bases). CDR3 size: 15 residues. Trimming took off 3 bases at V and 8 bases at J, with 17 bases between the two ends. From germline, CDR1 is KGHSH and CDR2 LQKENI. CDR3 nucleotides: TGTGCCAGCTCACCTAAGGCGGGAATGATCGATGAGCAGTTCTTC. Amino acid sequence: CASSPKAGMIDEQFF.

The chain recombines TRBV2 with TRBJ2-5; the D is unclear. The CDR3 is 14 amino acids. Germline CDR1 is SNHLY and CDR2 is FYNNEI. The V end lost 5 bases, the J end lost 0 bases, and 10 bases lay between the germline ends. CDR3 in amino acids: CASSLSSNQETQYF. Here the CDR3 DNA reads TGTGCCAGCAGTCTTTCGAGTAACCAAGAGACCCAGTACTTC.

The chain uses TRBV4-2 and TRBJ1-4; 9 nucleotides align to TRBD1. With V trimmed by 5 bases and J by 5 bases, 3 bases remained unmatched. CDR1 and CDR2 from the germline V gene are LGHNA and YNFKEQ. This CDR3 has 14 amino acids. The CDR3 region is CASSTGGANEKLFF. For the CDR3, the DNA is TGTGCCAGCAGCACAGGGGGCGCGAATGAAAAACTGTTTTTT.

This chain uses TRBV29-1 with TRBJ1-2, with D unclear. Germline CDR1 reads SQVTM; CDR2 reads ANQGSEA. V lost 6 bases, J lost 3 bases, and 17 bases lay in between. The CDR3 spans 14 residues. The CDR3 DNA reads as TGCAGCGTCTCCCGGGATACTCAAGACTATGGCTACACCTTC. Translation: CSVSRDTQDYGYTF.

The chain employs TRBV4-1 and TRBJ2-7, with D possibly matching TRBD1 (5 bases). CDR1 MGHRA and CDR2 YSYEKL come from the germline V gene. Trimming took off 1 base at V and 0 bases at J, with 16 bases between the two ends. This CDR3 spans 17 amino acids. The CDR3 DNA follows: TGCGCCAGCAGCCAAGCTAACTACAGGAAGAGCTCCTACGAGCAGTACTTC. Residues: CASSQANYRKSSYEQYF.

The CDR3 nucleotides are TGTGCCAGCAGTGAGTTTGCAGGGAACACTGAAGCTTTCTTT. As protein: CASSEFAGNTEAFF. This chain links TRBV2 with TRBJ1-1; D uncertain. V was trimmed by 3 bases and J by 1 base, leaving 9 bases between them. CDR1 SNHLY and CDR2 FYNNEI come from the germline V gene. CDR3 length: 14 residues.

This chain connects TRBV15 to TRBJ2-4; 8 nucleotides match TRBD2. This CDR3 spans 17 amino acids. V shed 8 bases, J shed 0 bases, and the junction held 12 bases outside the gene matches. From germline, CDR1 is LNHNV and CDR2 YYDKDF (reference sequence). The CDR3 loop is CATGLAGWDLAKNIQYF. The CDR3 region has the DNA TGTGCCACCGGGCTAGCGGGTTGGGATTTAGCCAAAAACATTCAGTACTTC.

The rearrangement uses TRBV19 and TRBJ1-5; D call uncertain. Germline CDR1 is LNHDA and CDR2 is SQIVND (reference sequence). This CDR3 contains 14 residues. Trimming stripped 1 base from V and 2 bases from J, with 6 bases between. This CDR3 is CASSIAEGNQPQHF. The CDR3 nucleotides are TGTGCCAGTAGTATAGCTGAGGGCAATCAGCCCCAGCATTTT.

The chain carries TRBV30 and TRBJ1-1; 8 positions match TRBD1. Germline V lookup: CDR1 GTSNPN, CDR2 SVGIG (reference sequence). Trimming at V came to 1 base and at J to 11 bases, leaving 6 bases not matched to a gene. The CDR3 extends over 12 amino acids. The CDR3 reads CAWSAQGVEAFF. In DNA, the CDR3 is TGTGCCTGGAGTGCACAGGGGGTGGAGGCTTTCTTT. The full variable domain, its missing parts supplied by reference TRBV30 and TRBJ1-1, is SQTIHQWPATLVQPVGSPLSLECTVEGTSNPNLYWYRQAAGRGLQLLFYSVGIGQISSEVPQNLSASRPQDRQFILSSKKLLLSDSGFYLCAWSAQGVEAFFGQGTRLTVV.

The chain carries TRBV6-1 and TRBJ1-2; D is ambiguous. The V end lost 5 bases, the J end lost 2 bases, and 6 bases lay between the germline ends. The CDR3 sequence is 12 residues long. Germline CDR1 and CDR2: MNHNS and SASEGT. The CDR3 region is CASSIRNYGYTF. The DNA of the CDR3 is TGTGCCAGCAGTATCAGAAACTATGGCTACACCTTC.

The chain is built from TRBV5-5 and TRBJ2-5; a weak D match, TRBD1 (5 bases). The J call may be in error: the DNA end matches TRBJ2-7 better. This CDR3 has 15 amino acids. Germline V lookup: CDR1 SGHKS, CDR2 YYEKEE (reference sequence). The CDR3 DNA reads TGTGCCAGCAGCCCTACAGGAAAGATTCCCTACGAGCAGTACTTC. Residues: CASSPTGKIPYEQYF.

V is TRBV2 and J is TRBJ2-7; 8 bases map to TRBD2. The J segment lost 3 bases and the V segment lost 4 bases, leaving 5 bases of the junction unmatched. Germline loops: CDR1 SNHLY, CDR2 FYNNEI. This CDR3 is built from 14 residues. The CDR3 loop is CASSVELAVYEQYF. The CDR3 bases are TGTGCCAGCAGTGTAGAACTAGCGGTCTACGAGCAGTACTTC.

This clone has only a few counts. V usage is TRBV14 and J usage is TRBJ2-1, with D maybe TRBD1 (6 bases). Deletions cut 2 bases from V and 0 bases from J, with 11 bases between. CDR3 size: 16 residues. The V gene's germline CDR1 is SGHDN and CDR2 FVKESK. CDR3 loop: CASSQQGPSSYNEQFF. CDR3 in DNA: TGTGCCAGCAGCCAACAGGGGCCCAGCTCCTACAATGAGCAGTTCTTC.

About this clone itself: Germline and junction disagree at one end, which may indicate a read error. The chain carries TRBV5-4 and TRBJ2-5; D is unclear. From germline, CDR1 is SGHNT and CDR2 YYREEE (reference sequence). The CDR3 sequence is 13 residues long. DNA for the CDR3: TGTGCCAGCAGCTCCTACCCCGGAGAGGCCCAGTACTTC. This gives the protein CASSSYPGEAQYF.

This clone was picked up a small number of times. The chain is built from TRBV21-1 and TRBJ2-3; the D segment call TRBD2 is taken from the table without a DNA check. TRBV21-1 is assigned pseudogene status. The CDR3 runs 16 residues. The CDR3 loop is CASSKKREGLTDTQYF. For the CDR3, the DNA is TGTGCCAGCAGCAAAAAGCGGGAGGGCCTCACAGATACGCAGTATTTT.

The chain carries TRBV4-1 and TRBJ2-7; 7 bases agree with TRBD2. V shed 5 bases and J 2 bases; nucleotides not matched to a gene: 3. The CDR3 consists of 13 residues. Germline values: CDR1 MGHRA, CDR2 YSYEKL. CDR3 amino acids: CASSVGGTYEQYF. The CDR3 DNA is TGCGCCAGCAGCGTCGGGGGGACCTACGAGCAGTACTTC.

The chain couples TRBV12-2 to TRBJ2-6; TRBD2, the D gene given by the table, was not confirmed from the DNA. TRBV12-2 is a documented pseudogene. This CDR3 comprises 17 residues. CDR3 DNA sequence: TGTGCAAGTCGCGATCACCGGAGTGACGCTGGGGCCAACGTCCTGACTTTC. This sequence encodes CASRDHRSDAGANVLTF.